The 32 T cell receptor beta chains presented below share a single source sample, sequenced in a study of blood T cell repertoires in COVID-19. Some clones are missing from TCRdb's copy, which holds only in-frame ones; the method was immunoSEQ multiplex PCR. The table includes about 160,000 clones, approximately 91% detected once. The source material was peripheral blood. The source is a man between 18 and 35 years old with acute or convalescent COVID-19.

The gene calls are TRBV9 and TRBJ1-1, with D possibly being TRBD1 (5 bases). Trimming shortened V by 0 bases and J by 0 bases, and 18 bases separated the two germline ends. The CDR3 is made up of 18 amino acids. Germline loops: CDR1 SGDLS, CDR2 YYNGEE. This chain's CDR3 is CASSVEGSGRYVNTEAFF. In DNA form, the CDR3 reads TGTGCCAGCAGCGTAGAGGGGAGCGGGAGGTACGTGAACACTGAAGCTTTCTTT. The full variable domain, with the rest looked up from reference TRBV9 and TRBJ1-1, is DSGVTQTPKHLITATGQRVTLRCSPRSGDLSVYWYQQSLDQGLQFLIQYYNGEERAKGNILERFSAQQFPDLHSELNLSSLELGDSALYFCASSVEGSGRYVNTEAFFGQGTRLTVV.

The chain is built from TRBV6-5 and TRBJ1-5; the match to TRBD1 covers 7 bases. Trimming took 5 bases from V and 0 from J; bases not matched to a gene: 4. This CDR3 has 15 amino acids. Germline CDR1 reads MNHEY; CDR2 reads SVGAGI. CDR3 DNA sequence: TGTGCCAGCAGTCCGACAGGGCTTAGCAATCAGCCCCAGCATTTT. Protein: CASSPTGLSNQPQHF.

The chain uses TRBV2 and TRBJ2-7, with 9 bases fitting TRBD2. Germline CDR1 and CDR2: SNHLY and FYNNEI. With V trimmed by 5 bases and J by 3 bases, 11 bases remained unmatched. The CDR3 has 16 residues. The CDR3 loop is CASSPPWLAGNYEQYF. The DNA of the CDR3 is TGTGCCAGCAGTCCGCCCTGGCTAGCGGGGAACTACGAGCAGTACTTC.

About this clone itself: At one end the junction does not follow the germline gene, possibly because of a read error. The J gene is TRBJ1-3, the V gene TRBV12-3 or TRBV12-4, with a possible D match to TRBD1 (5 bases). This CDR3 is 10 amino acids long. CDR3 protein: CASSLDRLDF. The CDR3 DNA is TGTGCCAGCAGCCTCGACAGATTAGATTTT.

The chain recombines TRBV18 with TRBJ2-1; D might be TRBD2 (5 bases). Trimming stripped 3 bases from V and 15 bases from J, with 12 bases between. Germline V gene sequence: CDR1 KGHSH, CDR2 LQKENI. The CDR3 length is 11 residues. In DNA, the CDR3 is TGTGCCAGCTCACCGGGCAGCGGCTGGTTCTTC. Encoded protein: CASSPGSGWFF. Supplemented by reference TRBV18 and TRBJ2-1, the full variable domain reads NAGVMQNPRHLVRRRGQEARLRCSPMKGHSHVYWYRQLPEEGLKFMVYLQKENIIDESGMPKERFSAEFPKEGPSILRIQQVVRGDSAAYFCASSPGSGWFFGPGTRLTVL.

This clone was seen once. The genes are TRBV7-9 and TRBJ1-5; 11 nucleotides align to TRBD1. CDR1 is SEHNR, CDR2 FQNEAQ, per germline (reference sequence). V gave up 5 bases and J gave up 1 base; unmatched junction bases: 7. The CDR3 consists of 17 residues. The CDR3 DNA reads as TGTGCCAGCAGCCTGGGGACAGGGGGTGGGAGCAATCAGCCCCAGCATTTT. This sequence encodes CASSLGTGGGSNQPQHF.

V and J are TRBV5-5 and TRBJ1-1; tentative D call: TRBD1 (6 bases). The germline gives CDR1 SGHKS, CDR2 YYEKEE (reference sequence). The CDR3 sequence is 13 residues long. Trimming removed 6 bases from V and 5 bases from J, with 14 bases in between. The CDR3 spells CASIPGALTEAFF. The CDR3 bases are TGTGCCAGCATCCCAGGGGCACTTACTGAAGCTTTCTTT.

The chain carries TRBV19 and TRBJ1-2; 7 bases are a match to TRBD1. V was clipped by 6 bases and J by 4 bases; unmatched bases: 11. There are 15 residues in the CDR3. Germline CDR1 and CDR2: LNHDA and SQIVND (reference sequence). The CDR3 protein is CASRGDRAGTYGYTF. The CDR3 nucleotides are TGTGCCAGTAGGGGTGACAGGGCAGGAACCTATGGCTACACCTTC.

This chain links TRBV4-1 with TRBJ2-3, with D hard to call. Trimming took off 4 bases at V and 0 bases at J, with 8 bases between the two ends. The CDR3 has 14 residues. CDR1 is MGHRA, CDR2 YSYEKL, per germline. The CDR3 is CASSPTGSTDTQYF. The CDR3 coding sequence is TGCGCCAGCAGCCCCACCGGGAGCACAGATACGCAGTATTTT.

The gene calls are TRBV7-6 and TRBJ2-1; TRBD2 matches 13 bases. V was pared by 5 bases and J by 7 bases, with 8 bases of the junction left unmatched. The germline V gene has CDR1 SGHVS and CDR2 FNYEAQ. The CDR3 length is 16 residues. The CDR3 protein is CASSPRGLAGANEQFF. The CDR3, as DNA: TGTGCCAGCAGCCCTAGAGGACTAGCGGGAGCGAATGAGCAGTTCTTC. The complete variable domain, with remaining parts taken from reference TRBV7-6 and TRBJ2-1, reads GAGVSQSPRYKVTKRGQDVALRCDPISGHVSLYWYRQALGQGPEFLTYFNYEAQQDKSGLPNDRFSAERPEGSISTLTIQRTEQRDSAMYRCASSPRGLAGANEQFFGPGTRLTVL.

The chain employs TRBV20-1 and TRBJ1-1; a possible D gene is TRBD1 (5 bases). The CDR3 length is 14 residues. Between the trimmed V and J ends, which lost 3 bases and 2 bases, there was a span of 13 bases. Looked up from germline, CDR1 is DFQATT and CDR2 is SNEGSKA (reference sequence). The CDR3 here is CSASRAGTNTEAFF. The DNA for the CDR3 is TGCAGTGCTAGTAGGGCCGGGACTAACACTGAAGCTTTCTTT.

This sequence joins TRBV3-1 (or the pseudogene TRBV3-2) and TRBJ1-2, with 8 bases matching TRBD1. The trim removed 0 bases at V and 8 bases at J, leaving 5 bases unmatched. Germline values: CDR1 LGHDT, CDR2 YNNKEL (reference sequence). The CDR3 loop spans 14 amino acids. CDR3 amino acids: CASSQENRGSGYTF. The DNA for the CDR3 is TGTGCCAGCAGCCAAGAAAACAGGGGGAGCGGCTACACCTTC.

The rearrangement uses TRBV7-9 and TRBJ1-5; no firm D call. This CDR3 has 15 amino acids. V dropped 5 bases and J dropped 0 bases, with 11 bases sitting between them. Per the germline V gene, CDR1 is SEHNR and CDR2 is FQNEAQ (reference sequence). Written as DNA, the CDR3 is TGTGCCAGCAGCCAAGGGAGTACTAGCAATCAGCCCCAGCATTTT. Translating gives CASSQGSTSNQPQHF.

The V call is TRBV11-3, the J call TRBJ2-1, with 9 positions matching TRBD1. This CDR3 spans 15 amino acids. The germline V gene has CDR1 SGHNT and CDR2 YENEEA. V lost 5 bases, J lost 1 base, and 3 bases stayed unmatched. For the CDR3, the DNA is TGTGCCAGCAGCCCGGACAGGGGATCCTACAATGAGCAGTTCTTC. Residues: CASSPDRGSYNEQFF.

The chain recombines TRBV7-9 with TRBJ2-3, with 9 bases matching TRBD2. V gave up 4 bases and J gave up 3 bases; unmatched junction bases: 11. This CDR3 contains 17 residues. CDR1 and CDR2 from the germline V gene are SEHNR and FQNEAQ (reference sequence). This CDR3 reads CASSSSGGPGFTDTQYF. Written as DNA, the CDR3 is TGTGCCAGCAGCTCAAGCGGGGGGCCGGGCTTTACAGATACGCAGTATTTT.

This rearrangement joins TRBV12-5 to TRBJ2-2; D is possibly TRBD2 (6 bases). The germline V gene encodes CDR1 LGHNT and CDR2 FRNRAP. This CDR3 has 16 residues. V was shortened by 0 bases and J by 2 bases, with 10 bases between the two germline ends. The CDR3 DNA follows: TGTGCTAGTGGTTTGGTCATGGGGGGTAACACCGGGGAGCTGTTTTTT. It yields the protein CASGLVMGGNTGELFF.

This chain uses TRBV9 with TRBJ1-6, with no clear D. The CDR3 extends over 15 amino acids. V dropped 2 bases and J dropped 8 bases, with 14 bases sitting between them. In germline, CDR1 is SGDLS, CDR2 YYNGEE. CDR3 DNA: TGTGCCAGCAGCGTCTTCGGCGGCGGGGATTCACCCCTCCACTTT. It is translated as CASSVFGGGDSPLHF.

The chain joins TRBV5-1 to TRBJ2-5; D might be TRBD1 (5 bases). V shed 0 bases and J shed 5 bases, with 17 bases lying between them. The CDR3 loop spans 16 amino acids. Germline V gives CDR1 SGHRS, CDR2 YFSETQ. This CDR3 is CASSLAGSRGLETQYF. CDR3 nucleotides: TGCGCCAGCAGCTTGGCCGGTTCAAGGGGCCTGGAGACCCAGTACTTC.

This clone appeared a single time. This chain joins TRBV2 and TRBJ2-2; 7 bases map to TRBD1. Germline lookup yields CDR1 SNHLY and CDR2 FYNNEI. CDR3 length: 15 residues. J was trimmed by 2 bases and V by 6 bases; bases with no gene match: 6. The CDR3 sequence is CASRGEGGNTGELFF. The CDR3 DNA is TGTGCCAGCAGGGGGGAAGGGGGCAACACCGGGGAGCTGTTTTTT.

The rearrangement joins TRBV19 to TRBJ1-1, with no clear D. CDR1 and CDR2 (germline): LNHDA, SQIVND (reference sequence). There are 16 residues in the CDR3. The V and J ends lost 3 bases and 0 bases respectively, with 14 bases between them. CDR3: CASSIQLRRVNTEAFF. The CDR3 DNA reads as TGTGCCAGTAGTATCCAACTCCGGAGGGTGAACACTGAAGCTTTCTTT.

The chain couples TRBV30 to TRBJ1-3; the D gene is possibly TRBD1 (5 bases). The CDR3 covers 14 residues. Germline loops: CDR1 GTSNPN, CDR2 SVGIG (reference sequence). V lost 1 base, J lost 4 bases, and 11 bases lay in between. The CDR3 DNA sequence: TGTGCCTGGAGTGCCCCAGGGAACGGAAACACCATATATTTT. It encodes CAWSAPGNGNTIYF. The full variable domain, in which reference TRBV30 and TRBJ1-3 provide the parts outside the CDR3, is SQTIHQWPATLVQPVGSPLSLECTVEGTSNPNLYWYRQAAGRGLQLLFYSVGIGQISSEVPQNLSASRPQDRQFILSSKKLLLSDSGFYLCAWSAPGNGNTIYFGEGSWLTVV.

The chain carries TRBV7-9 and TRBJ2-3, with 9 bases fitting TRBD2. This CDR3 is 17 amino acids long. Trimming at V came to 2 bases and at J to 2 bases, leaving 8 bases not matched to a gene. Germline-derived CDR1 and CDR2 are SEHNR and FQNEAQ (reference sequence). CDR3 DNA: TGTGCCAGCAGCTTACCGGTAGGACTAGCGCCCACAGATACGCAGTATTTT. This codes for CASSLPVGLAPTDTQYF.

The CDR3 region is CASSESRGGTEAFF. DNA of the CDR3: TGCGCCAGCAGTGAGAGTAGGGGTGGAACTGAAGCTTTCTTT. V usage is TRBV10-1 and J usage is TRBJ1-1; D may be TRBD1 (5 bases). CDR1 and CDR2 (germline): WNHNN, SYGVQD (reference sequence). The CDR3 runs 14 residues. Trimming removed 2 bases from V and 5 bases from J, with 12 bases in between.

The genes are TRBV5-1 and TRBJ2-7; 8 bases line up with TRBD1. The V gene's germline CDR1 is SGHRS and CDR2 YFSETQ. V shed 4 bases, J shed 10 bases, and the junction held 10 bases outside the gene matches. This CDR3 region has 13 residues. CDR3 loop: CASSQETGAQQYF. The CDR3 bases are TGCGCCAGCAGCCAGGAGACAGGGGCCCAACAGTACTTC.

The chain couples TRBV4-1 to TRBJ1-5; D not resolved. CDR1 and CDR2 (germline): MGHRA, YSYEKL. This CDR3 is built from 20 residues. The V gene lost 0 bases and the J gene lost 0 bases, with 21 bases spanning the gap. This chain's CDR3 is CASSQDIMERAHYSNQPQHF. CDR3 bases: TGCGCCAGCAGCCAAGATATTATGGAGAGGGCTCATTATAGCAATCAGCCCCAGCATTTT.

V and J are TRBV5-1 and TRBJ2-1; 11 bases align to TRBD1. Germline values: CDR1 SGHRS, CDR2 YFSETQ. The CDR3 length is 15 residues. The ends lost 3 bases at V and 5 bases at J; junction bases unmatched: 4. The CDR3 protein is CASSSGTGGHNEQFF. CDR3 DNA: TGCGCCAGCAGCTCCGGGACAGGGGGTCACAATGAGCAGTTCTTC.

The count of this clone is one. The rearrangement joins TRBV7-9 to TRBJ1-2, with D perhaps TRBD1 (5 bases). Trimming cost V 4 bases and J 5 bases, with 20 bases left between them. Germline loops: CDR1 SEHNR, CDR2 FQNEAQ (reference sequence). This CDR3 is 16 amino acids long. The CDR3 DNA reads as TGTGCCAGCAGCTCATCCTCAGGGCAACCTCGGTATGGCTACACCTTC. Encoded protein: CASSSSSGQPRYGYTF.

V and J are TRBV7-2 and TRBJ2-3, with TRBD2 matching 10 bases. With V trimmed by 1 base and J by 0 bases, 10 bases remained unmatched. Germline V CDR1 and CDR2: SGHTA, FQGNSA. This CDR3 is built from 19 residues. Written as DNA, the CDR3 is TGTGCCAGCAGCTTAGTTTACAGCGGGGGGGCCCTGAGCACAGATACGCAGTATTTT. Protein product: CASSLVYSGGALSTDTQYF.

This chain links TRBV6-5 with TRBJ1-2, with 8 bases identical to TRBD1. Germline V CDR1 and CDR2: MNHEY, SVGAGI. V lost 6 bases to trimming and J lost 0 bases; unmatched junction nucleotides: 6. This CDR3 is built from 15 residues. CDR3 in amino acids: CASREGQVPNYGYTF. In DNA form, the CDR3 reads TGTGCCAGCAGGGAGGGACAGGTTCCTAACTATGGCTACACCTTC.

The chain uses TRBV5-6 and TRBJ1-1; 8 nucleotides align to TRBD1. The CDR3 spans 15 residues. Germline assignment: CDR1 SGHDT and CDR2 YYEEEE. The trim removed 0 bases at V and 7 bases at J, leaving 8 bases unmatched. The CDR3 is CASSLVGRGQDEAFF. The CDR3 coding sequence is TGTGCCAGCAGCTTGGTGGGCAGGGGGCAGGATGAAGCTTTCTTT.

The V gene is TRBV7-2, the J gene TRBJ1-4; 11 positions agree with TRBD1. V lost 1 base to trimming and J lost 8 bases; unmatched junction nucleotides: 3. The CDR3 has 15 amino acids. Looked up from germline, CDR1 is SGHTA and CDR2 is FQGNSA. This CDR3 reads CASSLVGTGGEKLFF. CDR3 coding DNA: TGTGCCAGCAGCTTAGTTGGGACAGGGGGAGAAAAACTGTTTTTT.

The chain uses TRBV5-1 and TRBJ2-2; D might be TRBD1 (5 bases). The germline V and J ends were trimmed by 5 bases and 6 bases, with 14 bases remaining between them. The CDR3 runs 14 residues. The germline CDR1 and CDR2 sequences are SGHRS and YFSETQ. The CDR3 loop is CASSPIVGAGELFF. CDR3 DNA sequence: TGCGCCAGCAGTCCCATTGTAGGGGCCGGGGAGCTGTTTTTT. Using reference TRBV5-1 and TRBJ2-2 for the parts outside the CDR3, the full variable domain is KAGVTQTPRYLIKTRGQQVTLSCSPISGHRSVSWYQQTPGQGLQFLFEYFSETQRNKGNFPGRFSGRQFSNSRSEMNVSTLELGDSALYLCASSPIVGAGELFFGEGSRLTVL.